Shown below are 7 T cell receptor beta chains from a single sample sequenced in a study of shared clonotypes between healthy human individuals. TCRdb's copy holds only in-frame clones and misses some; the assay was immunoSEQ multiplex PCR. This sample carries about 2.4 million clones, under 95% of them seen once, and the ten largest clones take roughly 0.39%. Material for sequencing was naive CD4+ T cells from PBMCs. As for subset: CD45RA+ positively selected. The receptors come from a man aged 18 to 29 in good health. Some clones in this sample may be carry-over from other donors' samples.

CDR3 protein: CASSLADKDTQYF. CDR3 nucleotides: TGCGCCAGCAGCTTGGCTGACAAAGATACGCAGTATTTT. This chain links TRBV5-1 with TRBJ2-3; D is unclear. Germline loops: CDR1 SGHRS, CDR2 YFSETQ. V was cut by 0 bases and J by 5 bases, with 7 bases left in between. CDR3 length: 13 residues.

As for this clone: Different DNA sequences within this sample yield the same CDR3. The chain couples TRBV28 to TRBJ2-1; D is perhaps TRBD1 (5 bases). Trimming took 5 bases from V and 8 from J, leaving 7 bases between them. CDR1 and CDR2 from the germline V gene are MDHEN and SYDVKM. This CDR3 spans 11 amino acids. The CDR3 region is CASSLRDEQFF. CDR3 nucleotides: TGTGCCAGCAGTCTCAGGGATGAGCAGTTCTTC.

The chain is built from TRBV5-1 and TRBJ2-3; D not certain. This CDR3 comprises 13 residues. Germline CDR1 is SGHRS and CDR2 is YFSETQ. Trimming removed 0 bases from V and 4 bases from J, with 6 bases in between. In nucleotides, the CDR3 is TGCGCCAGCAGCTTGGGGATACCAGATACGCAGTATTTT. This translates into CASSLGIPDTQYF.

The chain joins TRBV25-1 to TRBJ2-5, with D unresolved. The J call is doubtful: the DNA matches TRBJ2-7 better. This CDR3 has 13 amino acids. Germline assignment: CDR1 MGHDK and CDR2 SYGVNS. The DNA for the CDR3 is TGTGCCAGCAGTCCCGCAGGAAATTACGAGCAGTACTTC. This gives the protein CASSPAGNYEQYF.

The CDR3 DNA follows: TGTGCCAGCAGCCAAGAAGGGAGAAACACCATATATTTT. Protein sequence: CASSQEGRNTIYF. V gene TRBV4-2 combines with J gene TRBJ1-3; D not certain. V was cut by 0 bases and J by 5 bases, with 5 bases left in between. The CDR3 runs to 13 residues. Germline CDR1 LGHNA, CDR2 YNFKEQ.

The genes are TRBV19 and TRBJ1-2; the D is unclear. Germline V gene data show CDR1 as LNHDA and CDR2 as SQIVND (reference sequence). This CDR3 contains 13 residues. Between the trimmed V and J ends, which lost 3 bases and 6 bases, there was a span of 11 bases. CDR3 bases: TGTGCCAGTAGTATTAGGAAGATCAATGGCTACACCTTC. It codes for CASSIRKINGYTF. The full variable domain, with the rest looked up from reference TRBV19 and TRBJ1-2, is DGGITQSPKYLFRKEGQNVTLSCEQNLNHDAMYWYRQDPGQGLRLIYYSQIVNDFQKGDIAEGYSVSREKKESFPLTVTSAQKNPTAFYLCASSIRKINGYTFGSGTRLTVV.

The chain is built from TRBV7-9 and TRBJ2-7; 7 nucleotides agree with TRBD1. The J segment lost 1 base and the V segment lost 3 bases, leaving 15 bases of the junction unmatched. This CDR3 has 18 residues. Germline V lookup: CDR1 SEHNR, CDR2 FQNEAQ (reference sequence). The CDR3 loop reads CASSLGNDRDGGSYEQYF. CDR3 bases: TGTGCCAGCAGCTTGGGGAACGACAGGGATGGGGGTTCCTACGAGCAGTACTTC.